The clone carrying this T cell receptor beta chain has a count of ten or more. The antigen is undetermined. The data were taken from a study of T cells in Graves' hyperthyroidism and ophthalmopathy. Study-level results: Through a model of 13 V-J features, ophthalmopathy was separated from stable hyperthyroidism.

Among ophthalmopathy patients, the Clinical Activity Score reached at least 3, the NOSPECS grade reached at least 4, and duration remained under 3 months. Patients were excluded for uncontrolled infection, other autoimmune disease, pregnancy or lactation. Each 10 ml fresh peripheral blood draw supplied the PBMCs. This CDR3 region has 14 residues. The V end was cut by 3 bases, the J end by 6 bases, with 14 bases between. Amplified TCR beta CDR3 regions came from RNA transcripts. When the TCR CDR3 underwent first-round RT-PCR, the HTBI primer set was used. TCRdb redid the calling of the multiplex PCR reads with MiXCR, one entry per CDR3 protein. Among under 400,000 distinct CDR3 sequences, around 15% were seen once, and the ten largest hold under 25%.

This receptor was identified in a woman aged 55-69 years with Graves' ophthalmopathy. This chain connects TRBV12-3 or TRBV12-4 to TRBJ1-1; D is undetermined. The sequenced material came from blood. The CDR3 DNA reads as TGTGCCAGCAGTTTCCGAGGGAGAGGTCCTGAAGCTTTCTTT. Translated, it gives CASSFRGRGPEAFF.